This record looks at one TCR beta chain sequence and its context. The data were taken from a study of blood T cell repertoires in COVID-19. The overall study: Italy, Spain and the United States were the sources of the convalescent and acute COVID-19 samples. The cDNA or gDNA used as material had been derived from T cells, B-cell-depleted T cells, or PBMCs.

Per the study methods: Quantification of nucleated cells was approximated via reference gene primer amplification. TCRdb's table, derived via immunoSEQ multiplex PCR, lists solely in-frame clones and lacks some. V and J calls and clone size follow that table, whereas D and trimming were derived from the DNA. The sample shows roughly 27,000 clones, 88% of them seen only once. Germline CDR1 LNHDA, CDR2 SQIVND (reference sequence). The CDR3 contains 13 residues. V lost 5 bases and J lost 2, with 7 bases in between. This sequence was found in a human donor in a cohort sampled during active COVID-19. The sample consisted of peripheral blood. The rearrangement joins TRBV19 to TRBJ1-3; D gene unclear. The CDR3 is CASSPQTGNTIYF. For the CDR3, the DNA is TGTGCCAGTAGTCCTCAGACTGGAAACACCATATATTTT.